This TCR beta chain was observed in a study of blood T cells in healthy people across ages. Primed by a sample-barcoded 5' primer and a J-beta primer mix, a second PCR proceeded for about 6 to 12 cycles. MiXCR, run by TCRdb on the 5' RACE reads, gives a single entry per CDR3 protein. Counted here are approximately 850,000 distinct CDR3 sequences, 58% occurring once; the ten biggest clones make up about 20%. Each sample yielded at least 6 million isolated PBMCs. Per the germline V gene, CDR1 is DFQATT and CDR2 is SNEGSKA (reference sequence). Trimming took off 8 bases at V and 8 bases at J, with 13 bases between the two ends. This CDR3 has 10 amino acids.

This clonotype was obtained from a man aged 30 to 45 in good health. The sequenced sample was blood. The J gene is TRBJ2-7, the V gene TRBV20-1, with D unresolved. The CDR3: CSTQDGQQYF. Here the CDR3 DNA reads TGCAGTACTCAGGACGGGCAGCAGTACTTC.